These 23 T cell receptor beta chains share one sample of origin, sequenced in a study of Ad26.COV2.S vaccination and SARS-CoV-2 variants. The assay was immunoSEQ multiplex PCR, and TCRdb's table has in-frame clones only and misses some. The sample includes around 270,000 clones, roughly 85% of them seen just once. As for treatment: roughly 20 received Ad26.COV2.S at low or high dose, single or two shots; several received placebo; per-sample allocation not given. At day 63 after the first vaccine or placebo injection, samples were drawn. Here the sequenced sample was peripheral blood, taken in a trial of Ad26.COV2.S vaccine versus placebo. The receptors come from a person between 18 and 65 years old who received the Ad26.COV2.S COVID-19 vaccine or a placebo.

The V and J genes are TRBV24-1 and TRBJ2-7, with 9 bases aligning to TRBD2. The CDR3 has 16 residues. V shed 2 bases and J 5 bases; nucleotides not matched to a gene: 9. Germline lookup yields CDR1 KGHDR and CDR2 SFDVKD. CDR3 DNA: TGTGCCACCAGTGATTCGGGCGGCGGGAGGGCCAACGAGCAGTACGTC. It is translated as CATSDSGGGRANEQYV.

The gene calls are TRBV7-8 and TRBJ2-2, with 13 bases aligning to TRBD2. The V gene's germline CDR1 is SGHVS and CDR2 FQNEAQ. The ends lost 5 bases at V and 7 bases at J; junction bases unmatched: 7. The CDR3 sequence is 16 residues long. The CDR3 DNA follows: TGTGCCAGCAGCCAAGGACTAGCGGGGGCTGGCGGGGAGCTGTTTTTT. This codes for CASSQGLAGAGGELFF.

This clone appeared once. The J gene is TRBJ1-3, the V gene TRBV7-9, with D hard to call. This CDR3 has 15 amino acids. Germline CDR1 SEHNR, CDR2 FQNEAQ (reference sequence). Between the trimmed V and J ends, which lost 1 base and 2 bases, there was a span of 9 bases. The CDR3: CASSLVQPTGNTIYF. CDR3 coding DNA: TGTGCCAGCAGCTTAGTACAGCCTACTGGAAACACCATATATTTT.

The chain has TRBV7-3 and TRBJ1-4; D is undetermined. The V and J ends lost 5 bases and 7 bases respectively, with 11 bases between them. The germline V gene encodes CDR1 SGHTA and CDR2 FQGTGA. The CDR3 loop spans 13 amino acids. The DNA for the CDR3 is TGTGCCAGCAGCCTGAGGACGGGTGAAAAACTGTTTTTT. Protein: CASSLRTGEKLFF.

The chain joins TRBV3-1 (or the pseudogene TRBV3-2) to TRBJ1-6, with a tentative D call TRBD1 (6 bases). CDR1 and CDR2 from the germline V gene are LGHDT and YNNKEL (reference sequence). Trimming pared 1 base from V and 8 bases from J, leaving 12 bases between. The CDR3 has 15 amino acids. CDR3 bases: TGTGCCAGCAGCCAAGCGGAGGGGGTAGATTCACCCCTCCACTTT. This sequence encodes CASSQAEGVDSPLHF.

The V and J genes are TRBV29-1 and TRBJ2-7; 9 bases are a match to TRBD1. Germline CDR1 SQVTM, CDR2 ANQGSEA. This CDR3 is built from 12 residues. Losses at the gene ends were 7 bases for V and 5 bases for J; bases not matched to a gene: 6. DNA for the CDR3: TGCAGCGCGACAGGGGGTTTTCACGAGCAGTACTTC. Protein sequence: CSATGGFHEQYF.

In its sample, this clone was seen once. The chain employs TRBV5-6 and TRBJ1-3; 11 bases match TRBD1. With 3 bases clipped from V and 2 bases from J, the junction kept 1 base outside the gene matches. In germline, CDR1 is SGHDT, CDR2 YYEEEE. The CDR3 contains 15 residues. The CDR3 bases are TGTGCCAGCAGCTGGGACAGGGGGACTGGAAACACCATATATTTT. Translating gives CASSWDRGTGNTIYF.

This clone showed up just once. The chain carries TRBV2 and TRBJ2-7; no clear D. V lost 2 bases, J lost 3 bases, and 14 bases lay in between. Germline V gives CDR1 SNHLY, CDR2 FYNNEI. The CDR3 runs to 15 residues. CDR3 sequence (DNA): TGTGCCAGCAGTGAATGGGCAGGAGCTGGCTACGAGCAGTACGTC. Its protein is CASSEWAGAGYEQYV.

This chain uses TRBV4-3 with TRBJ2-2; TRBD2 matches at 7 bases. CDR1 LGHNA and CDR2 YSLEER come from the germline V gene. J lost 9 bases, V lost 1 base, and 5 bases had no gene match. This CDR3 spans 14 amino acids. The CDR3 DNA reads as TGCGCCAGCAGCCAAGGCGAGCGGGGACGGGAGCTGTTTTTT. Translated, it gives CASSQGERGRELFF.

For the CDR3, the DNA is TGTGCCTGGACAAGGGCGGGAGGGTATAATGAGCAGTTCTTC. Translation gives CAWTRAGGYNEQFF. The chain combines TRBV30 with TRBJ2-1; 9 bases agree with TRBD2. CDR1 GTSNPN and CDR2 SVGIG come from the germline V gene (reference sequence). Germline trimming cut 4 bases from V and 7 bases from J; bases unmatched to any gene: 8. The CDR3 totals 14 residues.

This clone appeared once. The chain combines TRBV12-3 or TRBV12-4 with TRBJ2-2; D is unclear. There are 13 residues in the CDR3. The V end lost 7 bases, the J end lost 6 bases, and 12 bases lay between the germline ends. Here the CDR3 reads CASKFSSSGELFF. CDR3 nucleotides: TGTGCCAGCAAATTCTCGTCCTCCGGGGAGCTGTTTTTT.

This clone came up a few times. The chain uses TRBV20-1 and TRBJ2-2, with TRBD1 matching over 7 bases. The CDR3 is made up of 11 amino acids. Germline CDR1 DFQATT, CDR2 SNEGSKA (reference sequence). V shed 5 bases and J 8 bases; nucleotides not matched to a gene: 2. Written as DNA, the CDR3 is TGCAGTGCTTTCAGGGGGGGGGAGCTGTTTTTT. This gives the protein CSAFRGGELFF.

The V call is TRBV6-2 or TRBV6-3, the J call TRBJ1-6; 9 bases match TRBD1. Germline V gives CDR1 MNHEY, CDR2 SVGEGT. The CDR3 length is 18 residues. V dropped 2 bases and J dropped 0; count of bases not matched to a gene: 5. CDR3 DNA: TGTGCCAGCAGTTACGATCCGGACAGGGGCTCCTATAATTCACCCCTCCACTTT. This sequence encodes CASSYDPDRGSYNSPLHF.

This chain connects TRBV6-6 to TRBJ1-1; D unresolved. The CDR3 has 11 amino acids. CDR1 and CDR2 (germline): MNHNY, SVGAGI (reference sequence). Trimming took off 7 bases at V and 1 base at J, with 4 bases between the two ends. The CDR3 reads CASKENTEAFF. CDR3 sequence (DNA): TGTGCCAGCAAAGAGAACACTGAAGCTTTCTTT.

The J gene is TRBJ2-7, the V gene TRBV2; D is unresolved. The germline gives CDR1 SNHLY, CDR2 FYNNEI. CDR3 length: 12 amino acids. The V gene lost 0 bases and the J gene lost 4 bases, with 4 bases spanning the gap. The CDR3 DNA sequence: TGTGCCAGCAGTGAAGCTGGTTACGAGCAGTACTTC. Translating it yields CASSEAGYEQYF.

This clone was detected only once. DNA for the CDR3: TGTGCACTGGAGGCGGGTGTTGGGACCGGGGAGCTGTTTTTT. Its protein is CALEAGVGTGELFF. The V and J genes are TRBV30 and TRBJ2-2; D is possibly TRBD2 (5 bases). CDR1 is GTSNPN, CDR2 SVGIG, per germline (reference sequence). There are 14 residues in the CDR3.

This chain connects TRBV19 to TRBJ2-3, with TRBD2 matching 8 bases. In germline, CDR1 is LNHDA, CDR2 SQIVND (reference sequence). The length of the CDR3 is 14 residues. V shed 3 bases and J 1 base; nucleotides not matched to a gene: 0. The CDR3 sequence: CASSIGGGTDTQYF. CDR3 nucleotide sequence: TGTGCCAGTAGTATCGGGGGGGGCACAGATACGCAGTATTTT.

CDR3 nucleotide sequence: TGCAGCGTTGTACTAGGACTAGCGGGGAGAGGTGAGCAGTTCTTC. This sequence encodes CSVVLGLAGRGEQFF. The chain has TRBV29-1 and TRBJ2-1, with 12 bases matching TRBD2. This CDR3 is 15 amino acids long. Germline assignment: CDR1 SQVTM and CDR2 ANQGSEA. Trimming removed 4 bases from V and 9 bases from J; junction bases left unmatched: 10.

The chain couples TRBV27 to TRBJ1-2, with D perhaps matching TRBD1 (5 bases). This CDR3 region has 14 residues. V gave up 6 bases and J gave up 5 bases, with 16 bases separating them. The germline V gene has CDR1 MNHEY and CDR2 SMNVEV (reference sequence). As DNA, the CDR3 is TGTGCCAGCAGGGTCCTCTCGGGGGGGTATGGCTACACCTTC. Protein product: CASRVLSGGYGYTF.

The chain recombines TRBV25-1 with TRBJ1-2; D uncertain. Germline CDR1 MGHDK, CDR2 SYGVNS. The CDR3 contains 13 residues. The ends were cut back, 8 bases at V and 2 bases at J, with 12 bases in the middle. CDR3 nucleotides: TGTGCCAGCTCTCATACGCTAAACTATGGCTACACCTTC. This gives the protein CASSHTLNYGYTF.

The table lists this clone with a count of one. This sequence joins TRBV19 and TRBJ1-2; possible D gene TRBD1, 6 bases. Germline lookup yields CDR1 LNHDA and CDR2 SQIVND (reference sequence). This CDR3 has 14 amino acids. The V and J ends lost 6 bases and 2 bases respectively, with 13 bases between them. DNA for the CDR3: TGTGCCAGTAGAACGACAGGTATCAACTATGGCTACACCTTC. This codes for CASRTTGINYGYTF.

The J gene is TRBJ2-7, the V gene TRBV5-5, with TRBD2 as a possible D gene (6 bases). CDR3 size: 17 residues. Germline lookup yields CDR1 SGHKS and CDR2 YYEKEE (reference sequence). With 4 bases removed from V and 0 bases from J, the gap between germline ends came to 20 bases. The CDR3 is CASSGGTPTQSSYEQYV. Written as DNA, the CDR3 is TGTGCCAGCAGCGGGGGGACCCCCACGCAGAGCTCCTACGAGCAGTACGTC.

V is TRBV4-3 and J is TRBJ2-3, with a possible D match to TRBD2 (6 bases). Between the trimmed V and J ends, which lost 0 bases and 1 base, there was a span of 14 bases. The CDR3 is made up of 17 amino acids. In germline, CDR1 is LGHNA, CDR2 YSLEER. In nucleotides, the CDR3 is TGCGCCAGCAGCCAAGAGGCCACCGGGACTGGCACAGATACGCAGTATTTT. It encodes CASSQEATGTGTDTQYF.